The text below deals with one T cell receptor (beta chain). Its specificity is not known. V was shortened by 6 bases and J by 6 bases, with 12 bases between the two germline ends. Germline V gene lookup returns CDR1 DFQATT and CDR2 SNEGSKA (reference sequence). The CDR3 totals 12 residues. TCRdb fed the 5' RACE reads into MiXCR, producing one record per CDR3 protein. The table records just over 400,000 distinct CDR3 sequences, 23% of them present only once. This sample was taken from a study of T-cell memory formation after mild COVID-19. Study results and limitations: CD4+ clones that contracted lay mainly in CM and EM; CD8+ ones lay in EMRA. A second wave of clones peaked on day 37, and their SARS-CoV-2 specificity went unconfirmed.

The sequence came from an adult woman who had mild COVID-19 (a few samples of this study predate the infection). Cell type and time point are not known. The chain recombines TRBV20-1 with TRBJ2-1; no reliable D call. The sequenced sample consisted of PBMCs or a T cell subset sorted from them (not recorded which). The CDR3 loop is CSAIHPSNEQFF. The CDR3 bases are TGCAGTGCCATCCACCCTTCCAATGAGCAGTTCTTC.